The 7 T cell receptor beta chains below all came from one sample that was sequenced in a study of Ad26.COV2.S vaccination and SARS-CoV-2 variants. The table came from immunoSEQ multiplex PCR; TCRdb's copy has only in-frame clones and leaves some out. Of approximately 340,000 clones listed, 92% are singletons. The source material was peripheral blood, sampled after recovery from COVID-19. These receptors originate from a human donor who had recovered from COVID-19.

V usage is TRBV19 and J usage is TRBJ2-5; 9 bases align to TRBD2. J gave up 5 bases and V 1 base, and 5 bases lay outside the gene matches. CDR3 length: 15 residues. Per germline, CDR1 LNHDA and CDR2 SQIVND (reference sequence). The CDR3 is CASSIGSSGVETQYF. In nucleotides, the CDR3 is TGTGCCAGTAGTATAGGGTCTAGCGGGGTCGAGACCCAGTACTTC.

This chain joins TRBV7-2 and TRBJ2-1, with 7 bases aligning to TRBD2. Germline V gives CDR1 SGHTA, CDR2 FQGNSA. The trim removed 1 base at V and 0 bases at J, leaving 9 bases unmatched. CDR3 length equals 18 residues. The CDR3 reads CASSLGPSGYSSYNEQFF. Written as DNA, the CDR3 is TGTGCCAGCAGCTTAGGTCCTAGCGGCTACAGCTCCTACAATGAGCAGTTCTTC.

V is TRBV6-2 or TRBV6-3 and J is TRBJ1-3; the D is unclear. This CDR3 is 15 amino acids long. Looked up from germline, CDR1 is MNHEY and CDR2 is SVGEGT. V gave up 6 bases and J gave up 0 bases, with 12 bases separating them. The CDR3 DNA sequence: TGTGCCAGCAGCCTAGACCGGGACTCTGGAAACACCATATATTTT. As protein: CASSLDRDSGNTIYF.

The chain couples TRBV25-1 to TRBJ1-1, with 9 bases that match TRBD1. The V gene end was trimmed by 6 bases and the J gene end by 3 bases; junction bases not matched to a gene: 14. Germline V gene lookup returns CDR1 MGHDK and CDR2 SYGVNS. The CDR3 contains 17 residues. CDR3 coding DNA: TGTGCCAGCAGAGGGACAGGGCACAAAAGAGGGTACACTGAAGCTTTCTTT. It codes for CASRGTGHKRGYTEAFF.

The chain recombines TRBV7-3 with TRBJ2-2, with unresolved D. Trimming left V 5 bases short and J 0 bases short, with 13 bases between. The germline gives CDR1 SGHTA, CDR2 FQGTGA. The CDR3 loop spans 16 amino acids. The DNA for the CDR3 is TGTGCCAGCAGCCCCGGGCAGGCCGCGAACACCGGGGAGCTGTTTTTT. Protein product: CASSPGQAANTGELFF.

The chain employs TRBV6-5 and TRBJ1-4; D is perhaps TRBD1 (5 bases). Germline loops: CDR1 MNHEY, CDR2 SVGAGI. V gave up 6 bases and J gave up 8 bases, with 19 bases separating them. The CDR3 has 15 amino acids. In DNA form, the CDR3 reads TGTGCCAGCAGGCGGATCGGGGGGAGGGAGGAAAAACTGTTTTTT. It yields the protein CASRRIGGREEKLFF.

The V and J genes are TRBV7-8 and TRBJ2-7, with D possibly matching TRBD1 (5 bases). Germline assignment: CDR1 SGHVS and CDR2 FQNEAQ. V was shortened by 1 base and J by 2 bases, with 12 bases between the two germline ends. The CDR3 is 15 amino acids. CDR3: CASSLVDSDTYEQYF. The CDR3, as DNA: TGTGCCAGCAGCTTAGTAGATTCGGACACCTACGAGCAGTACTTC.